A single sample is the source of the 26 T cell receptor beta chains below, sequenced in a study of tumor-infiltrating lymphocytes in primary liver carcinoma (TCRdb year 2017). Total RNA and DNA were co-extracted from approximately 20-30 mg of bulk tissue with the AllPrep DNA/RNA mini kit, without cell sorting. The run used an Illumina HiSeq 2500. Using a constant-region primer and ProtoScript II reverse transcriptase, TCRbeta-specific cDNA was reverse-transcribed from about 0.45 ug total RNA. Construction of the TCRbeta libraries relied on three nested rounds of multiplex PCR, following a slightly modified ARM-PCR procedure. Multiplex TRBV1-TRBV30 forward primers and a Cbeta reverse primer were used in the first two PCR rounds, each of which was run for approximately 9 cycles. TCRdb trimmed public reads at Q25 via fastp, called clones via MiXCR and kept in-frame beta chains. Entries that share a CDR3 protein sequence are merged under the most common genes and DNA. In all, the sample holds approximately 110,000 distinct CDR3 sequences, and 80% to 85% of those were seen once. The ten largest clones represent approximately 20% of the sample.

Sequenced sample: liver tumor tissue from sampling region 3. Per the publication, the cell subset or site label means: tumor region T3, left-lateral pole. The receptors originated from a man between 35 and 55 years old with primary liver carcinoma and hepatitis B virus infection.

A word on this clonotype: A read error may account for a junction end that differs from germline. The chain combines TRBV7-8 with TRBJ2-3, with 11 bases fitting TRBD2. Germline loops: CDR1 SGHVS, CDR2 FQNEAQ. CDR3 length equals 17 residues. The CDR3 coding sequence is TGTGCCAGCAGCCCGTGGGGACTAGCGGTCCTCCGGGATACGCGGCATTTT. Translation gives CASSPWGLAVLRDTRHF.

As regards this clonotype: Without the conserved terminal phenylalanine or tryptophan, this CDR3 likely stems from a read error. The chain recombines TRBV20-1 with TRBJ2-5; D is unresolved. Germline V gene data show CDR1 as DFQATT and CDR2 as SNEGSKA (reference sequence). The CDR3 totals 13 residues. Deletions cut 6 bases from V and 5 bases from J, with 16 bases between. CDR3 bases: TGCAGTGCCTCCTCATCGTCCGGGGAGACCCAGTACCTC. Protein product: CSASSSSGETQYL.

This clonotype was picked up one time. The gene calls are TRBV21-1 and TRBJ2-7; the table calls TRBD2, which could not be checked here. TRBV21-1 is shown as a pseudogene. The length of the CDR3 is 18 residues. The CDR3 loop is CASSKPSQGRDYSYEQYF. The CDR3 bases are TGTGCCAGCAGCAAACCCTCACAAGGAAGGGACTACTCCTACGAGCAGTACTTC.

This clonotype has only one observation. This rearrangement joins TRBV6-5 to TRBJ2-1; TRBD1 or TRBD2 may be the D gene (5 bases each). Trimming pared 5 bases from V and 9 bases from J, leaving 14 bases between. Germline V lookup: CDR1 MNHEY, CDR2 SVGAGI. This CDR3 has 13 residues. CDR3 coding DNA: TGTGCCAGCAGTCCCCGTATGGGGGTTGAGCAGTTCTTC. It is translated as CASSPRMGVEQFF.

Regarding this clonotype: The junction departs from germline at one end; a sequencing error may be responsible. The V gene is TRBV11-3, the J gene TRBJ2-1, with D possibly being TRBD1 (5 bases). The CDR3 runs to 14 residues. The germline gives CDR1 SGHNT, CDR2 YENEEA. The CDR3 nucleotides are TGTGCCAGCAACTTAGGGGTCAACGACAATGAGCAGTTCTTC. It encodes CASNLGVNDNEQFF.

In its sample, this clonotype was seen a few times. The V and J genes are TRBV5-1 and TRBJ2-7, with TRBD1 matching 10 bases. The V and J ends lost 2 bases and 8 bases, in that order; junction bases with no gene match: 10. CDR3 length: 15 residues. Germline V gene data show CDR1 as SGHRS and CDR2 as YFSETQ. The CDR3 coding sequence is TGCGCCAGCAGCTTCTCAGGGACAGGGGAGTCCCAGCAGTACTTC. Translated: CASSFSGTGESQQYF.

Comments on this clonotype: The junction shows a germline mismatch at one end, possibly a read error. This chain links TRBV11-2 with TRBJ1-2; D gene ambiguous. The CDR3 loop spans 13 amino acids. The germline CDR1 and CDR2 sequences are SGHAT and FQNNGV. This CDR3 reads CASSLFGFYSYTF. DNA of the CDR3: TGCGCTAGCAGCTTATTTGGTTTCTATAGCTACACCTTC.

Turning to this clonotype: A read error may produce the germline difference seen at one junction end. This rearrangement joins TRBV12-3 or TRBV12-4 to TRBJ2-1; 8 bases are shared with TRBD1. The CDR3 totals 14 residues. The CDR3 protein is CASSLRQGANEQFF. DNA of the CDR3: TGTGCTAGCAGTTTACGGCAGGGGGCTAATGAGCAGTTCTTC.

By share, this clonotype ranks as medium-sized. Here the CDR3 DNA reads TGTGCCAGCAGCCAAGGGTTAAACACTGAAGCTTTCTTT. Its translation is CASSQGLNTEAFF. The chain recombines TRBV11-2 with TRBJ1-1, with unresolved D. This CDR3 has 13 residues. V was clipped by 5 bases and J by 2 bases, with 9 bases between them. Germline lookup yields CDR1 SGHAT and CDR2 FQNNGV.

This rearrangement joins TRBV4-1 to TRBJ1-5; D call uncertain. CDR1 and CDR2 from the germline V gene are MGHRA and YSYEKL. V was shortened by 6 bases and J by 5 bases, with 17 bases between the two germline ends. The CDR3 consists of 15 residues. The CDR3 here is CASSPMVGSDQPQHF. The CDR3 coding sequence is TGCGCCAGCAGTCCCATGGTGGGGAGCGATCAGCCCCAGCATTTT.

With respect to this clonotype: At one end, the junction sequence differs from germline, possibly due to a read error. The CDR3 sequence: CASIEGNCNQPQHF. The CDR3 DNA sequence: TGTGCCAGCATAGAGGGGAACTGCAATCAACCCCAGCATTTT. The J gene is TRBJ1-5, the V gene TRBV6-6; TRBD1 might be the D (5 bases). The CDR3 runs to 14 residues. The germline V gene has CDR1 MNHNY and CDR2 SVGAGI (reference sequence).

In the case of this clonotype: An end of the junction does not agree with germline; a read error may underlie this. The chain has TRBV4-3 and TRBJ2-7; TRBD2 is a possible D gene (5 bases). The V gene's germline CDR1 is LGHNA and CDR2 YSLEER. The CDR3 loop spans 15 amino acids. The CDR3 DNA sequence: TGCGCCATCAGCCAAGATCGGGCTAGCCGCTACGAGCAGTACTTC. It encodes CAISQDRASRYEQYF.

As regards this clonotype: One junction end disagrees with the germline gene, perhaps due to a read error. This chain joins TRBV11-2 and TRBJ2-2; 12 bases align to TRBD2. This CDR3 has 16 amino acids. Per the germline V gene, CDR1 is SGHAT and CDR2 is FQNNGV. CDR3 region: CASNLVTSGGAGELFF. CDR3 DNA: TGTGCTAGCAACTTAGTGACTAGCGGGGGCGCCGGGGAGCTGTTTTTT.

Points on this clonotype: Compared with germline, one end of the junction differs, possibly owing to a read error. The gene calls are TRBV4-1 and TRBJ2-3, with D hard to call. From germline, CDR1 is MGHRA and CDR2 YSYEKL. CDR3 length equals 16 residues. The CDR3 DNA reads TGCGCCAGCAACCAAGAAGGTGCCCCTAACACAAATACGCAGTACTTT. It specifies CASNQEGAPNTNTQYF.

A remark on this clonotype: Germline is not matched at one junction end, which may reflect a read error. The chain joins TRBV13 to TRBJ2-5, with D maybe TRBD2 (6 bases). Germline V gene sequence: CDR1 PRHDT, CDR2 FYEKMQ (reference sequence). The CDR3 sequence is 15 residues long. The CDR3 protein is CASSPRSGTPEAQYF. The DNA for the CDR3 is TGTGCTAGCAGCCCCCGGTCCGGGACTCCAGAGGCCCAGTACTTC.

CDR3 residues: CASRRSDRTYGYTF. DNA of the CDR3: TGTGCCAGCAGAAGATCCGACAGAACATATGGCTACACCTTC. The J gene is TRBJ1-2, the V gene TRBV2; a weak D match, TRBD1 (5 bases). CDR1 is SNHLY, CDR2 FYNNEI, per germline. Trimming cost V 6 bases and J 5 bases, with 16 bases left between them. The CDR3 has 14 residues.

Of note for this clonotype: A junction end diverges from the germline sequence, so it may reflect a read error. The chain is built from TRBV6-2 or TRBV6-3 and TRBJ1-1, with 8 bases aligning to TRBD1. The length of the CDR3 is 16 residues. Germline loops: CDR1 MNHEY, CDR2 SVGEGT. This CDR3 reads CTSSYSRDRMNTEALF. For the CDR3, the DNA is TGTACCAGCAGTTACTCGAGGGACAGGATGAACACTGAAGCTCTCTTT.

This clonotype was counted between two and nine times. A much larger clone lies one base from this, so it may be a read error. The J gene is TRBJ2-5, the V gene TRBV7-9; a weak D match, TRBD2 (7 bases). Germline assignment: CDR1 SEHNR and CDR2 FQNEAQ (reference sequence). There are 12 residues in the CDR3. DNA of the CDR3: TGTACCAGCAACAGGGAGGGAGAGACCCAGTACTTC. It yields the protein CTSNREGETQYF.

Note on this clonotype: The junction departs from the called germline gene at one end, perhaps through a read error. The J gene is TRBJ2-5, the V gene TRBV12-3 or TRBV12-4, with TRBD1 matching over 7 bases. The CDR3 spans 14 residues. The DNA for the CDR3 is TGTGTCAGCGCTCAGGGACAGTCCCTAGAGACTCAGTACTTT. Amino acids: CVSAQGQSLETQYF.

In the case of this clonotype: The junction does not match germline at one end; this may be a read error. The chain joins TRBV4-3 to TRBJ2-1, with D tentatively TRBD2 (5 bases). Germline assignment: CDR1 LGHNA and CDR2 YSLEER. The CDR3 consists of 16 residues. This chain's CDR3 is CASSQDRGSVYNEQFF. The CDR3, as DNA: TGCGCCAGTAGCCAAGATAGAGGTAGCGTCTACAATGAGCAGTTCTTC.

The V gene is TRBV5-4, the J gene TRBJ1-1; D is perhaps TRBD1 (5 bases). The CDR3 totals 15 residues. The V gene's germline CDR1 is SGHNT and CDR2 YYREEE (reference sequence). The V end lost 0 bases, the J end lost 4 bases, and 13 bases lay between the germline ends. For the CDR3, the DNA is TGTGCCAGCAGCTTGGCAAGGGGCAGTATCACTGAAGCTTTCTTT. Amino acids: CASSLARGSITEAFF.

This clonotype was detected once. One junction end does not reproduce the germline sequence, and a read error may be involved. The V and J genes are TRBV12-3 or TRBV12-4 and TRBJ1-2; D is unresolved. This CDR3 comprises 13 residues. CDR3 coding DNA: TGTGCCGGCAGTTTAACAAGGCTAGTCGGTTACACCTTC. This gives the protein CAGSLTRLVGYTF.

Regarding this clonotype: At one boundary the junction diverges from the germline segment, which might be a read error. The gene calls are TRBV6-5 and TRBJ2-5; D is possibly TRBD1 (5 bases). CDR1 MNHEY and CDR2 SVGAGI come from the germline V gene. The CDR3 has 14 residues. As DNA, the CDR3 is TGTGCCAGCAGTTTCGGACAAGGGCAAGAGACCCATTACTTC. This sequence encodes CASSFGQGQETHYF.

Notes on this clonotype: At one end the junction does not follow the germline gene, possibly because of a read error. The CDR3 region has the DNA TGTGCCAGCAGCTTTTGGGGCACCGGGGAGTTGCTTTTT. Its protein product is CASSFWGTGELLF. This sequence joins TRBV11-1 and TRBJ2-2; either TRBD1 or TRBD2 may supply D (5 bases each). Germline V gene data show CDR1 as SGHAT and CDR2 as FQDESV (reference sequence). The CDR3 extends over 13 amino acids.

The sample holds many counts of this clonotype. This chain joins TRBV28 and TRBJ1-5; 7 nucleotides match TRBD1. The CDR3 has 16 amino acids. Germline V gene data show CDR1 as MDHEN and CDR2 as SYDVKM. V lost 5 bases to trimming and J lost 2 bases; unmatched junction nucleotides: 9. CDR3 in DNA: TGTGCCAGCAGTCCCCTAAGACAGGGCCGCAATCAGCCCCAGCATTTT. Protein: CASSPLRQGRNQPQHF.

The genes are TRBV20-1 and TRBJ2-3, with 10 positions matching TRBD2. The germline CDR1 and CDR2 sequences are DFQATT and SNEGSKA (reference sequence). The J segment lost 6 bases and the V segment lost 6 bases, leaving 3 bases of the junction unmatched. This CDR3 is built from 12 residues. CDR3 amino acids: CSAASGSDTQYF. CDR3 nucleotide sequence: TGCAGTGCCGCTAGCGGGAGTGATACGCAGTATTTT.